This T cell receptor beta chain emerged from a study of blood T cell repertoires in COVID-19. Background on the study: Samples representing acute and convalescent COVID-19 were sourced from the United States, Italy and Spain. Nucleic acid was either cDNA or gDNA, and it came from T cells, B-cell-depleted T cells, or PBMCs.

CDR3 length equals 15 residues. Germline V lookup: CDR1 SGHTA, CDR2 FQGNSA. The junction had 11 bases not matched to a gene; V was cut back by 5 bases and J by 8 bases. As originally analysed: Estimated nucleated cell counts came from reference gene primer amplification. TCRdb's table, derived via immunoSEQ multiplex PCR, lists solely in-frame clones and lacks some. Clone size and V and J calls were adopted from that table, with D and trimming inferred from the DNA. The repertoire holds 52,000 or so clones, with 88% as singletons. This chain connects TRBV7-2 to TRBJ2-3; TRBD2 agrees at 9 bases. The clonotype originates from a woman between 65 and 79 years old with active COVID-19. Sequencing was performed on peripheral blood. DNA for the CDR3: TGTGCCAGCAGCCCCCTGGCGGGAGGGCCCAGTACGCAGTATTTT. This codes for CASSPLAGGPSTQYF. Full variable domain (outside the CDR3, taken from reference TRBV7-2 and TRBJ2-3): GAGVSQSPSNKVTEKGKDVELRCDPISGHTALYWYRQSLGQGLEFLIYFQGNSAPDKSGLPSDRFSAERTGGSVSTLTIQRTQQEDSAVYLCASSPLAGGPSTQYFGPGTRLTVL.